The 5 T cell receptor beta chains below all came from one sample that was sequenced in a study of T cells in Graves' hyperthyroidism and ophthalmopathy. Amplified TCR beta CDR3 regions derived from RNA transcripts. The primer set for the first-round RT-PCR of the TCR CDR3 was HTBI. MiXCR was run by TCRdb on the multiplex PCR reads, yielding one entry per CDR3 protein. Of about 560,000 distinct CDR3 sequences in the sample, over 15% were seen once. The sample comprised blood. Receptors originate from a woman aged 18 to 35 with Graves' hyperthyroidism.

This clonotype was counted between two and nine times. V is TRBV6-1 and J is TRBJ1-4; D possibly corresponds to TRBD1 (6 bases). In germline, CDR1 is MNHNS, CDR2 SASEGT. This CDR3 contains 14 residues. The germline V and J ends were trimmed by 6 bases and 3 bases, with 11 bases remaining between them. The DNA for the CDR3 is TGTGCCAGCAGCGTGGGGGCCGCTAATGAAAAACTGTTTTTT. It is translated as CASSVGAANEKLFF.

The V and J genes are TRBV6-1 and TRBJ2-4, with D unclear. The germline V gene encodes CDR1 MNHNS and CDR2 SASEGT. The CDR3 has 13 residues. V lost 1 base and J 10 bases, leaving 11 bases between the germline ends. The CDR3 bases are TGTGCCAGCAGTGAAGTTGTCGGTCCAATTCAGTACTTC. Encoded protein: CASSEVVGPIQYF.

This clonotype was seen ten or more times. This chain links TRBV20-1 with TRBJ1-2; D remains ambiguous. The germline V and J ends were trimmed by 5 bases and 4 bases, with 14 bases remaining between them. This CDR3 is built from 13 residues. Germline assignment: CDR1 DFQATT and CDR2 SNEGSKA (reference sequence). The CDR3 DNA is TGCAGTGCTCAGGACGGAGAAAGCTATGGCTACACCTTC. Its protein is CSAQDGESYGYTF.

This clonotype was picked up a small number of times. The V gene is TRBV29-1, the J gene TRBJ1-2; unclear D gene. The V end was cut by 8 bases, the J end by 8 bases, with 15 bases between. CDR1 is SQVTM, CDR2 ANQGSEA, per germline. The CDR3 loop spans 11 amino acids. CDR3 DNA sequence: TGCAGCTACGGCACTCCGGGGGGCTACACCTTC. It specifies CSYGTPGGYTF.

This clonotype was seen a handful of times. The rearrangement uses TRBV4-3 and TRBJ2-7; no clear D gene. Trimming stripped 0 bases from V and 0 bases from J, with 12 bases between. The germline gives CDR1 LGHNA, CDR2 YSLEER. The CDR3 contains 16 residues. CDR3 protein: CASSQDSAGSSYEQYF. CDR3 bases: TGCGCCAGCAGCCAAGATTCGGCAGGAAGCTCCTACGAGCAGTACTTC.